This note documents a single T cell receptor beta chain sequence. The CDR3 covers 15 residues. Germline assignment: CDR1 LNHDA and CDR2 SQIVND (reference sequence). Trimming cost V 4 bases and J 6 bases, with 17 bases left between them. Measured with immunoSEQ multiplex PCR; TCRdb has only the in-frame clones, and not every one. Among approximately 17,000 clones, 65% to 80% were seen once, and the ten largest hold more than 6%. The data originate from a study of neoadjuvant nivolumab and ipilimumab in lung cancer. Across the whole study: Patients got nivolumab 3 mg/kg on days 1, 15 and 29; combination added ipilimumab 1 mg/kg day 1.

This sequence joins TRBV19 and TRBJ2-3; a possible D gene is TRBD2 (5 bases). Here the sequenced sample was tumor tissue, taken after neoadjuvant nivolumab, alone or with ipilimumab, at or shortly before surgery. The receptor's source is an adult with non-small cell lung cancer. CDR3 protein: CASSRRADSGDTQYF. CDR3 sequence (DNA): TGTGCCAGTAGTAGACGCGCCGACTCGGGGGATACGCAGTATTTT.